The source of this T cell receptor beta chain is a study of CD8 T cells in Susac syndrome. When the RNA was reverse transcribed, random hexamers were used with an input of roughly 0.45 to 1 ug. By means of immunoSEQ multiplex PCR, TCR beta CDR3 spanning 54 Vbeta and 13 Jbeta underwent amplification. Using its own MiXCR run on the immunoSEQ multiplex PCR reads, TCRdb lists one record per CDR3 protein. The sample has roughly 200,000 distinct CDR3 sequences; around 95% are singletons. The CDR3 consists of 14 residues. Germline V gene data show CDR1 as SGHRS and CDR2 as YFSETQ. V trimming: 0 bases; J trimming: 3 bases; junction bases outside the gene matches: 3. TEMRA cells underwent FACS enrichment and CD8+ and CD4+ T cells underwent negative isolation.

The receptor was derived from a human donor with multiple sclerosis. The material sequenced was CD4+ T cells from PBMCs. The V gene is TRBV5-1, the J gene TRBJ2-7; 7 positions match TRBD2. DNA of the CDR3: TGCGCCAGCAGCTTGGTCCCGGGGGGCTACGAGCAGTACTTC. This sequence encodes CASSLVPGGYEQYF.